A single sample is the source of the 7 T cell receptor beta chains below, sequenced in a study of HIV-infected patients and healthy controls. Alpha and beta constant-region primers primed reverse transcription of 500 to 550 ng RNA. Using multiplexing indices, alpha and beta chain libraries were generated apart by chain-specific third strand synthesis. TCRdb re-called the 5' RACE reads with MiXCR, one entry per CDR3 protein. Among 4,000 to 4,500 distinct CDR3 sequences listed, roughly 14% were seen once. Whole blood was used without fractionation, so all unsorted peripheral T cells were included. The sample was blood, taken before antiretroviral therapy. The receptors shown here come from an adult with HIV infection.

The CDR3 loop is CASSTPTGNYEQYF. Written as DNA, the CDR3 is TGCGCCAGCAGCACACCGACAGGGAACTACGAGCAGTACTTC. V gene TRBV5-1 combines with J gene TRBJ2-7, with 7 bases that match TRBD1. This CDR3 is 14 amino acids long. Looked up from germline, CDR1 is SGHRS and CDR2 is YFSETQ. V lost 4 bases and J lost 3; bases outside the gene matches: 7.

Worth noting for this clonotype: A much larger clone differs from this one at a single base, so this may be a read error. V is TRBV12-3 or TRBV12-4 and J is TRBJ2-7, with D unresolved. Trimming pared 4 bases from V and 11 bases from J, leaving 15 bases between. The CDR3 is made up of 12 amino acids. CDR3 region: CASSSLQMEKYF. The CDR3 nucleotides are TGTGCCAGCAGTTCCCTCCAAATGGAGAAGTACTTC.

This chain connects TRBV4-3 to TRBJ2-1, with 11 bases identical to TRBD2. CDR1 and CDR2 (germline): LGHNA, YSLEER. There are 15 residues in the CDR3. V lost 0 bases and J lost 10; bases outside the gene matches: 5. The CDR3 spells CASSQDAGTSGEQFF. CDR3 nucleotide sequence: TGCGCCAGCAGCCAAGACGCCGGGACTAGCGGAGAGCAGTTCTTC.

By share, this clonotype counts as medium-sized. V gene TRBV11-3 combines with J gene TRBJ2-7; possible D gene TRBD1, 5 bases. The CDR3 length is 14 residues. Germline CDR1 reads SGHNT; CDR2 reads YENEEA. V was cut by 5 bases and J by 0 bases, with 11 bases left in between. CDR3 sequence reads: CASSRQTRSYEQYF. For the CDR3, the DNA is TGTGCCAGCAGCAGACAGACGCGCTCCTACGAGCAGTACTTC.

In regard to this clonotype: A read error may be the cause here, since a much bigger clone is one base away. Given the absence of the conserved phenylalanine or tryptophan at the CDR3 end, a read error is likely. The rearrangement links TRBV25-1 to TRBJ1-2; 7 bases match TRBD1. With 3 bases clipped from V and 5 bases from J, the junction kept 3 bases outside the gene matches. This CDR3 has 13 residues. Per germline, CDR1 MGHDK and CDR2 SYGVNS. CDR3: CASSENRGYGYTL. CDR3 coding DNA: TGTGCCAGCAGTGAGAACAGGGGATATGGCTACACCTTA.

This clonotype is classed as medium-sized (0.01 to 0.1%). In DNA, the CDR3 is TGTGCCAGCAGCCACGCCGGGGGCGGTCAGCCCCAGCATTTT. Its protein product is CASSHAGGGQPQHF. The rearrangement joins TRBV6-2 or TRBV6-3 to TRBJ1-5; a possible D gene is TRBD1 (6 bases). The germline V gene encodes CDR1 MNHEY and CDR2 SVGEGT. The CDR3 is 14 residues long. V was shortened by 6 bases and J by 6 bases, with 15 bases between the two germline ends.

The sample holds many counts of this clonotype. CDR3 sequence reads: CASSFRAYNSPLHF. The CDR3 DNA reads as TGTGCCAGCAGCTTCCGGGCCTATAATTCACCCCTCCACTTT. The genes are TRBV5-5 and TRBJ1-6; D is unresolved. The CDR3 sequence is 14 residues long. CDR1 is SGHKS, CDR2 YYEKEE, per germline (reference sequence). V was clipped by 2 bases and J by 2 bases, with 5 bases between them.